Listed here are 29 T cell receptor beta chains from one sample, sequenced in a study of T-cell memory formation after mild COVID-19 (dated by TCRdb to the early 2020s). To prepare the library, 5' RACE was applied. Sequencing used an Illumina NovaSeq 6000. TCRdb ran its own pipeline on the public reads, namely fastp trimming at Q25 and MiXCR clone calling, and kept in-frame beta chains. Each entry merges the rows of one CDR3 protein and shows their most common DNA and genes. For this sample there are hundreds of thousands of distinct CDR3 sequences; 20% to 25% appear just once. Approximately 12% of the sample rests with the top ten. The sample consisted of PBMCs or a T cell subset sorted from them (not recorded which). Every receptor here comes from an adult woman who had mild COVID-19 (a few samples of this study predate the infection). The sample titles of this study are shuffled in the database, so cell type and time point are left out; the donor was told from shared clones.

This clonotype turned up a few times. The V call is TRBV24-1, the J call TRBJ2-7, with a tentative D call TRBD2 (6 bases). Germline CDR1 is KGHDR and CDR2 is SFDVKD. The CDR3 runs to 13 residues. The V and J ends lost 4 bases and 3 bases respectively, with 9 bases between them. CDR3 nucleotides: TGTGCCACCAGTGAGGAGGGTAGCTACGAGCAGTACTTC. It codes for CATSEEGSYEQYF.

This clonotype was recorded many times. The chain carries TRBV20-1 and TRBJ2-7; 11 bases map to TRBD2. Germline trimming cut 5 bases from V and 2 bases from J; bases unmatched to any gene: 5. Germline-derived CDR1 and CDR2 are DFQATT and SNEGSKA (reference sequence). The CDR3 runs 14 residues. CDR3 amino acids: CSAQFSGGAYEQYF. CDR3 DNA: TGCAGTGCTCAATTTAGCGGGGGGGCCTACGAGCAGTACTTC.

This clonotype was seen a few times. V gene TRBV6-2 or TRBV6-3 combines with J gene TRBJ1-1, with D unclear. The CDR3 contains 12 residues. Germline V gives CDR1 MNHEY, CDR2 SVGEGT. V dropped 5 bases and J dropped 5 bases, with 9 bases sitting between them. This CDR3 reads CASSHGRTEAFF. The CDR3 DNA follows: TGTGCCAGCAGTCACGGACGGACTGAAGCTTTCTTT.

V gene TRBV24-1 combines with J gene TRBJ2-1, with 7 nucleotides matching TRBD1. Germline V gene sequence: CDR1 KGHDR, CDR2 SFDVKD. Losses at the gene ends were 4 bases for V and 0 bases for J; bases not matched to a gene: 11. The CDR3 covers 18 residues. The CDR3 loop is CATSDGRMTGSSYNEQFF. CDR3 bases: TGTGCCACCAGTGACGGACGGATGACAGGGAGCTCCTACAATGAGCAGTTCTTC.

CDR3 nucleotides: TGTGCCAGCAGCTCCCTGATGAGGGGGGCTGGGACCGGGGAGCTGTTTTTT. This codes for CASSSLMRGAGTGELFF. The chain employs TRBV7-6 and TRBJ2-2; tentatively, D is TRBD1 or TRBD2 (6 bases each). The length of the CDR3 is 17 residues. In germline, CDR1 is SGHVS, CDR2 FNYEAQ. V lost 4 bases, J lost 5 bases, and 20 bases lay in between. Full variable domain (missing parts from reference TRBV7-6 and TRBJ2-2): GAGVSQSPRYKVTKRGQDVALRCDPISGHVSLYWYRQALGQGPEFLTYFNYEAQQDKSGLPNDRFSAERPEGSISTLTIQRTEQRDSAMYRCASSSLMRGAGTGELFFGEGSRLTVL.

V and J are TRBV5-1 and TRBJ1-1, with 8 positions matching TRBD1. V shed 3 bases, J shed 1 base, and the junction held 8 bases outside the gene matches. CDR1 is SGHRS and CDR2 is YFSETQ in the germline V gene. The CDR3 loop spans 16 amino acids. The CDR3 spells CASSSLPGTGNTEAFF. For the CDR3, the DNA is TGCGCCAGCAGCTCTTTACCCGGGACAGGGAACACTGAAGCTTTCTTT.

This rearrangement joins TRBV6-1 to TRBJ2-1, with TRBD2 matching 8 bases. Germline CDR1 and CDR2: MNHNS and SASEGT. The CDR3 has 15 amino acids. The trim removed 2 bases at V and 0 bases at J, leaving 0 bases unmatched. The CDR3 DNA reads as TGTGCCAGCAGTGAACTAGCGGGCTCCTACAATGAGCAGTTCTTC. This gives the protein CASSELAGSYNEQFF.

The rearrangement links TRBV20-1 to TRBJ1-6; TRBD1 matches 9 bases. V lost 0 bases and J lost 7; bases outside the gene matches: 7. The length of the CDR3 is 16 residues. CDR1 and CDR2 (germline): DFQATT, SNEGSKA (reference sequence). The CDR3 sequence is CSARDADRGWNSPLHF. In DNA form, the CDR3 reads TGCAGTGCTAGAGATGCGGACAGGGGATGGAATTCACCCCTCCACTTT.

V and J are TRBV4-2 and TRBJ2-7, with TRBD2 identical over 12 bases. CDR1 is LGHNA and CDR2 is YNFKEQ in the germline V gene. The CDR3 extends over 17 amino acids. The J segment lost 7 bases and the V segment lost 4 bases, leaving 14 bases of the junction unmatched. For the CDR3, the DNA is TGTGCCAGCAGCCCTCCCCGCGCCCTAGCGGGAGGGGGGGAGCAGTACTTC. Translated: CASSPPRALAGGGEQYF.

This clonotype came up many times. The chain joins TRBV2 to TRBJ2-1; TRBD2 matches at 14 bases. The CDR3 covers 18 residues. The germline gives CDR1 SNHLY, CDR2 FYNNEI. The junction had 11 bases not matched to a gene; V was cut back by 8 bases and J by 2 bases. The CDR3 spells CASDLGLAGVGAYNEQFF. The CDR3, as DNA: TGTGCCAGCGATCTGGGACTAGCGGGAGTCGGCGCCTACAATGAGCAGTTCTTC.

V gene TRBV20-1 combines with J gene TRBJ1-2, with D hard to call. V gave up 3 bases and J gave up 4 bases, with 9 bases separating them. The germline CDR1 and CDR2 sequences are DFQATT and SNEGSKA (reference sequence). This CDR3 is built from 12 residues. As DNA, the CDR3 is TGCAGTGCTAGTCGGGTGGGCTATGGCTACACCTTC. Translating it yields CSASRVGYGYTF.

This clonotype appeared a few times. This chain links TRBV21-1 with TRBJ1-2. TRBV21-1 is noted as a pseudogene. The CDR3 runs 17 residues. The CDR3 nucleotides are TGTGCCAGCAGCAAAGATAACAGATCACCTGACTCCTATGGCTACACCTTC. Protein sequence: CASSKDNRSPDSYGYTF.

The sample holds a few counts of this clonotype. DNA for the CDR3: TGTGCCAGCAGCGGATGGGACCACAACACAGATACGCAGTATTTT. Translated: CASSGWDHNTDTQYF. The V and J genes are TRBV7-9 and TRBJ2-3; perhaps D is TRBD1 or TRBD2 (5 bases each). Germline V gene lookup returns CDR1 SEHNR and CDR2 FQNEAQ (reference sequence). The CDR3 runs to 15 residues. The V end lost 5 bases, the J end lost 2 bases, and 14 bases lay between the germline ends.

The sample holds a few counts of this clonotype. The chain uses TRBV12-3 or TRBV12-4 and TRBJ1-1; D is perhaps TRBD1 (6 bases). The CDR3 runs to 14 residues. Trimming took off 8 bases at V and 3 bases at J, with 16 bases between the two ends. The CDR3 DNA reads TGTGCCAGCGCCCCATGGGCAGGGGACACTGAAGCTTTCTTT. It yields the protein CASAPWAGDTEAFF.

This clonotype was seen more than once but under ten times. The V gene is TRBV6-6, the J gene TRBJ1-5, with D possibly TRBD1 on 5 matching bases. The CDR3 has 12 residues. The ends were cut back, 6 bases at V and 4 bases at J, with 7 bases in the middle. CDR1 and CDR2 (germline): MNHNY, SVGAGI (reference sequence). CDR3 DNA sequence: TGTGCCAGCAGGACAGAGAATCAGCCCCAGCATTTT. It codes for CASRTENQPQHF.

This clonotype was observed a handful of times. This chain uses TRBV10-3 with TRBJ1-3; no clear D gene. The CDR3 is 16 residues long. The germline gives CDR1 ENHRY, CDR2 SYGVKD. The V and J ends lost 4 bases and 0 bases respectively, with 13 bases between them. CDR3: CAISGTDVPSGNTIYF. For the CDR3, the DNA is TGTGCCATCAGTGGGACGGATGTCCCCTCTGGAAACACCATATATTTT.

The chain carries TRBV20-1 and TRBJ2-7; D gene ambiguous. CDR1 DFQATT and CDR2 SNEGSKA come from the germline V gene (reference sequence). V was shortened by 3 bases and J by 5 bases, with 5 bases between the two germline ends. The CDR3 length is 10 residues. The CDR3 nucleotides are TGCAGTGCTAGGGGGAACGAGCAGTACTTC. Its translation: CSARGNEQYF.

V and J are TRBV5-4 and TRBJ2-7, with 11 bases identical to TRBD2. The CDR3 runs to 16 residues. Germline values: CDR1 SGHNT, CDR2 YYREEE (reference sequence). V shed 2 bases and J 2 bases; nucleotides not matched to a gene: 6. Here the CDR3 reads CASSLRGLAVAYEQYF. As DNA, the CDR3 is TGTGCCAGCAGCTTACGGGGACTAGCGGTAGCCTACGAGCAGTACTTC.

This chain uses TRBV2 with TRBJ2-2; D may match TRBD1 or TRBD2 (5 bases each). CDR1 is SNHLY, CDR2 FYNNEI, per germline. This CDR3 has 17 amino acids. Trimming removed 2 bases from V and 0 bases from J, with 13 bases in between. CDR3 DNA sequence: TGTGCCAGCAGTGAATATGTCCGAGGGGCGAACACCGGGGAGCTGTTTTTT. Translation gives CASSEYVRGANTGELFF.

This clonotype has more than one count but fewer than ten. The chain uses TRBV3-1 and TRBJ1-6; D ambiguous. V dropped 4 bases and J dropped 8 bases, with 15 bases sitting between them. CDR3 length: 15 amino acids. The V gene's germline CDR1 is LGHDT and CDR2 YNNKEL (reference sequence). The DNA of the CDR3 is TGTGCCAGCAGCCGCCTACAGACCGAGGATTCACCCCTCCACTTT. This codes for CASSRLQTEDSPLHF.

This clonotype was observed a handful of times. V and J are TRBV23-1 and TRBJ1-1; no clear D gene. TRBV23-1 is an open reading frame, and its role is uncertain. CDR3 length: 15 amino acids. Trimming left V 7 bases short and J 5 bases short, with 20 bases between. CDR3 sequence (DNA): TGCGCCAGCACCTCGTCTCGGAGCATGAGGACTGAAGCTTTCTTT. It is translated as CASTSSRSMRTEAFF.

The V and J genes are TRBV5-1 and TRBJ1-1; D unresolved. V lost 0 bases and J lost 1, with 7 bases in between. The germline CDR1 and CDR2 sequences are SGHRS and YFSETQ. The CDR3 totals 14 residues. The CDR3 DNA sequence: TGCGCCAGCAGCTTGGACCCAGCGAACACTGAAGCTTTCTTT. Translated, it gives CASSLDPANTEAFF.

This clonotype has just a few counts. The chain links TRBV24-1 to TRBJ2-1; 7 bases agree with TRBD1. The CDR3 contains 13 residues. Germline V CDR1 and CDR2: KGHDR, SFDVKD. J lost 8 bases, V lost 4 bases, and 4 bases had no gene match. This CDR3 is CATSDNDRDEQFF. In DNA form, the CDR3 reads TGTGCCACCAGTGACAACGACAGGGATGAGCAGTTCTTC.

The rearrangement uses TRBV30 and TRBJ1-6; 10 nucleotides line up with TRBD1. J lost 13 bases, V lost 0 bases, and 9 bases had no gene match. The CDR3 is 15 amino acids. Germline lookup yields CDR1 GTSNPN and CDR2 SVGIG (reference sequence). The CDR3 DNA follows: TGTGCCTGGAGTGTAAGGTCGGGACAGGGGTTTCCCCTCCACTTT. Translating gives CAWSVRSGQGFPLHF.

This chain links TRBV12-3 or TRBV12-4 with TRBJ2-3; 9 nucleotides match TRBD2. Trimming at V came to 6 bases and at J to 1 base, leaving 17 bases not matched to a gene. This CDR3 is built from 19 residues. The CDR3 coding sequence is TGTGCCAGCAGCCCCACCATCGGCGGGGGGGAGGTTGGCACAGATACGCAGTATTTT. Encoded protein: CASSPTIGGGEVGTDTQYF.

This clonotype was seen a few times. The V gene is TRBV7-9, the J gene TRBJ2-1, with TRBD2 as a possible D gene (5 bases). The CDR3 covers 16 residues. V lost 5 bases and J lost 0, with 14 bases in between. Germline values: CDR1 SEHNR, CDR2 FQNEAQ (reference sequence). As DNA, the CDR3 is TGTGCCAGCAGCCCCCCTTCTGGGAGCTCCTACAATGAGCAGTTCTTC. It codes for CASSPPSGSSYNEQFF.

There are a few counts of this clonotype. The chain employs TRBV5-1 and TRBJ2-7; 8 nucleotides match TRBD2. Germline values: CDR1 SGHRS, CDR2 YFSETQ. The CDR3 contains 13 residues. V lost 4 bases, J lost 3 bases, and 3 bases stayed unmatched. The CDR3 coding sequence is TGCGCCAGCAGCGTGACTAGCGTCTACGAGCAGTACTTC. This encodes CASSVTSVYEQYF.

This clonotype was found a few times. The chain combines TRBV20-1 with TRBJ2-3, with D possibly being TRBD2 (6 bases). The germline CDR1 and CDR2 sequences are DFQATT and SNEGSKA (reference sequence). The V and J ends lost 8 bases and 0 bases respectively, with 18 bases between them. This CDR3 spans 15 amino acids. This CDR3 reads CSPPFPGVSTDTQYF. In DNA, the CDR3 is TGCAGTCCACCCTTCCCGGGGGTTAGCACAGATACGCAGTATTTT.

The chain employs TRBV18 and TRBJ2-5; D is undetermined. Looked up from germline, CDR1 is KGHSH and CDR2 is LQKENI. The CDR3 totals 14 residues. V lost 0 bases and J 2 bases, leaving 7 bases between the germline ends. CDR3: CASSPPGKQETQYF. The CDR3 DNA sequence: TGTGCCAGCTCACCACCGGGGAAACAAGAGACCCAGTACTTC.